This is a list of T cell receptor beta chains from one sample in a study of beta chain features in type 1 diabetes. The method was immunoSEQ multiplex PCR; TCRdb's version includes in-frame clones alone and lacks a portion of them. The sample contains 200,000 to 250,000 clones, about 11% of which appear only once. The specimen sequenced was central memory CD4+ T cells from blood. These receptors were collected from a man younger than 35 in good health. CDR3s include the opening cysteine and the closing phenylalanine or tryptophan. The order of the fields is clone size, J gene, D gene, V gene, CDR3 DNA, CDR3 protein. D genes are given only for firm matches. Clone size is given for some rows only: seen once, a few or many times, or a class if the clone is expanded.

many,TRBJ1-2,NA,TRBV7-9,TGTGCCACCCCTTCCCCTGGACAGTACCTCTATGGCTACACCTTC,CATPSPGQYLYGYTF
NA,TRBJ2-7,NA,TRBV2,TGTGCCAGCAGTGAATATTACGAGCAGTACTTC,CASSEYYEQYF
many,TRBJ2-6,NA,TRBV18,TGTGCCAGCTCCGGGGAGGCCAACGTCCTGACTTTC,CASSGEANVLTF
NA,TRBJ2-7,NA,TRBV11-2,TGTGCCAGCAGCAACGTCTTCGGACGTGGCTACGAGCAGTACTTC,CASSNVFGRGYEQYF
few,TRBJ1-1,NA,TRBV14,TGTGCCAGCAGCGGCAGGGTCAACACTGAAGCTTTCTTT,CASSGRVNTEAFF
NA,TRBJ2-1,TRBD2,TRBV4-1,TGCGCCAGCAGCCAACCCCCGGGACTAGCGGACAATGAGCAGTTCTTC,CASSQPPGLADNEQFF
many,TRBJ2-4,TRBD2,TRBV7-9,TGTGCCAGCAGCCCGAGCGGGGAGTTGGGCAAAAACATTCAGTACTTC,CASSPSGELGKNIQYF
NA,TRBJ2-5,NA,TRBV7-7,TGTGCCAGCAGCTCCGGGCCCGACCAAGAGACCCAGTACTTC,CASSSGPDQETQYF
NA,TRBJ1-2,NA,TRBV11-2,TGTGCCAGCAGCGCCCTTAGGTCATTCTATGGCTACACCTTC,CASSALRSFYGYTF
few,TRBJ2-1,TRBD2,TRBV4-3,TGCGCCAGCAGCCCTAGCGGGGAATCCTACAATGAGCAGTTCTTC,CASSPSGESYNEQFF
few,TRBJ2-3,TRBD2,TRBV18,TGTGCCAGCTCACCGAGACTAGCGGGGTCAGATACGCAGTATTTT,CASSPRLAGSDTQYF
few,TRBJ2-1,TRBD2,TRBV18,TGTGCCAGCTCACCAGGACTAGCCAGCAATGAGCAGTTCTTC,CASSPGLASNEQFF
NA,TRBJ1-2,TRBD1,TRBV27,TGTGCCAGCAGTTCAAGGGGGCTTGGCTATGGCTACACCTTC,CASSSRGLGYGYTF
NA,TRBJ2-2,TRBD1,TRBV28,TGTGCCAGCAGTTTCCCGGGGGACAGGGGTAACGGGGAGCTGTTTTTT,CASSFPGDRGNGELFF
NA,TRBJ1-4,NA,TRBV4-1,TGCGCCAGCAGCCTCGGCTCCACAGGGTACGAAAAACTGTTTTTT,CASSLGSTGYEKLFF
NA,TRBJ2-7,NA,TRBV6-5,TGTGCCAGCAGTAGACCGGGACTTTCCTACGAGCAGTACTTC,CASSRPGLSYEQYF
many,TRBJ2-2,NA,TRBV5-1,TGCGCCAGCAGCTTTACGAGCACCGGGGAGCTGTTTTTT,CASSFTSTGELFF